A single T cell receptor beta chain is shown here with its context. PCR used 60 Vbeta primers and 13 Jbeta primers. Sequenced by immunoSEQ multiplex PCR; TCRdb stores in-frame clones only, minus some. This table holds roughly 120,000 clones, 77% found once. The sample comes from a study of cytomegalovirus exposure and HLA in healthy donors. Germline values: CDR1 MDHEN, CDR2 SYDVKM. The V and J ends lost 10 bases and 3 bases, in that order; junction bases with no gene match: 6. The CDR3 length is 13 residues. Source material: PBMCs. This sequence joins TRBV28 and TRBJ1-2; 9 bases agree with TRBD1. The TCR comes from a man aged 45-60 years in good health and CMV-seropositive. The CDR3 is CAIPGQGDYGYTF. As DNA, the CDR3 is TGTGCCATCCCGGGACAGGGAGACTATGGCTACACCTTC.